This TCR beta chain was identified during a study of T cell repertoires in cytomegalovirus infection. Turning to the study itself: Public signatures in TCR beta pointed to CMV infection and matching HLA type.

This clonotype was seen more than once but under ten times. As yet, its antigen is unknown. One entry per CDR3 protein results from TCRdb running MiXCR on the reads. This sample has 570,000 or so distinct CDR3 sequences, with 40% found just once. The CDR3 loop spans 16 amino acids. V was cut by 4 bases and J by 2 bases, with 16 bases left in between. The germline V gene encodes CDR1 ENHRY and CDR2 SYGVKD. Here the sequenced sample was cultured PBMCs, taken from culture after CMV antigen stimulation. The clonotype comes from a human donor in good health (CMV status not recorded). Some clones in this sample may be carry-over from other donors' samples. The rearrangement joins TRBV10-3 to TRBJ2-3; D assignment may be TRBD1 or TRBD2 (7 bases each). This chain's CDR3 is CAISGQGGTTTDTQYF. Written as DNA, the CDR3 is TGTGCCATCAGTGGTCAGGGGGGGACCACCACAGATACGCAGTATTTT.